These 23 T cell receptor beta chains originate from one sample sequenced in a study of T-cell memory formation after mild COVID-19. Each CDR3 protein is one row after TCRdb ran MiXCR on the 5' RACE reads. The table records 190,000 or so distinct CDR3 sequences, about 22% of them present only once. Sequencing input: PBMCs or a T cell subset sorted from them (not recorded which). Receptor source: an adult woman who had mild COVID-19 (a few samples of this study predate the infection). Cell type and time point are not known.

This clonotype occurred a few times. CDR3 sequence reads: CASGGDWADTQYF. CDR3 nucleotide sequence: TGTGCCAGCGGGGGGGACTGGGCAGATACGCAGTATTTT. The V call is TRBV9, the J call TRBJ2-3; 7 bases agree with TRBD2. CDR3 size: 13 residues. Germline V gene data show CDR1 as SGDLS and CDR2 as YYNGEE. The V gene end was trimmed by 7 bases and the J gene end by 4 bases; junction bases not matched to a gene: 6.

The rearrangement joins TRBV2 to TRBJ2-1; D unresolved. V lost 6 bases to trimming and J lost 0 bases, with 9 bases between them. CDR3 length equals 14 residues. Germline lookup yields CDR1 SNHLY and CDR2 FYNNEI. CDR3 region: CASSLPGSYNEQFF. The CDR3, as DNA: TGTGCCAGCAGCCTCCCGGGCTCCTACAATGAGCAGTTCTTC.

This rearrangement joins TRBV5-1 to TRBJ2-1; 13 bases agree with TRBD2. Losses at the gene ends were 3 bases for V and 4 bases for J; bases not matched to a gene: 1. This CDR3 contains 15 residues. Germline V gene sequence: CDR1 SGHRS, CDR2 YFSETQ. The CDR3 is CASSSGLAGYNEQFF. In DNA, the CDR3 is TGCGCCAGCAGCTCGGGACTAGCGGGGTACAATGAGCAGTTCTTC.

The chain is built from TRBV7-2 and TRBJ2-7; maybe TRBD2 (6 bases). The CDR3 runs 14 residues. Germline V gene lookup returns CDR1 SGHTA and CDR2 FQGNSA. The ends were cut back, 5 bases at V and 0 bases at J, with 11 bases in the middle. The CDR3 is CASSRYGSSYEQYF. In DNA, the CDR3 is TGTGCCAGCAGCCGCTACGGGAGCTCCTACGAGCAGTACTTC.

This clonotype has a handful of counts. The gene calls are TRBV20-1 and TRBJ1-4; D is uncertain. The CDR3 runs 13 residues. Germline V gene lookup returns CDR1 DFQATT and CDR2 SNEGSKA (reference sequence). V was cut by 7 bases and J by 5 bases, with 14 bases left in between. The CDR3 region is CSVLWRLNEKLFF. CDR3 in DNA: TGCAGTGTACTCTGGCGGCTCAATGAAAAACTGTTTTTT.

This clonotype was observed at least ten times. The chain couples TRBV20-1 to TRBJ2-5; no clear D. V was trimmed by 3 bases and J by 5 bases, leaving 7 bases between them. The germline V gene has CDR1 DFQATT and CDR2 SNEGSKA (reference sequence). The CDR3 extends over 11 amino acids. DNA of the CDR3: TGCAGTGCTAGGACTTGGGAGACCCAGTACTTC. Its translation: CSARTWETQYF.

The J gene is TRBJ2-1, the V gene TRBV27; TRBD1 or TRBD2 may be the D gene (5 bases each). Germline V CDR1 and CDR2: MNHEY, SMNVEV (reference sequence). V was shortened by 2 bases and J by 0 bases, with 11 bases between the two germline ends. The CDR3 has 16 residues. The CDR3: CASSLGTRPSYNEQFF. CDR3 nucleotides: TGTGCCAGCAGTTTAGGGACCCGACCCTCCTACAATGAGCAGTTCTTC.

The genes are TRBV7-9 and TRBJ1-1, with D uncertain. Trimming stripped 8 bases from V and 3 bases from J, with 13 bases between. The CDR3 is 13 residues long. Germline CDR1 reads SEHNR; CDR2 reads FQNEAQ (reference sequence). The CDR3 DNA reads TGTGCCAGCCACCCCCCGGGGTACACTGAAGCTTTCTTT. This codes for CASHPPGYTEAFF.

This clonotype has just a few counts. The gene calls are TRBV4-3 and TRBJ2-5; D is uncertain. V was shortened by 0 bases and J by 5 bases, with 19 bases between the two germline ends. CDR3 size: 17 residues. Looked up from germline, CDR1 is LGHNA and CDR2 is YSLEER. CDR3 nucleotide sequence: TGCGCCAGCAGCCAAGAACGGTTGACCCTTTCCTCGGAGACCCAGTACTTC. This sequence encodes CASSQERLTLSSETQYF.

The chain uses TRBV4-1 and TRBJ2-5, with 8 positions matching TRBD1. This CDR3 is built from 15 residues. The ends lost 2 bases at V and 3 bases at J; junction bases unmatched: 5. Germline V gene data show CDR1 as MGHRA and CDR2 as YSYEKL. The CDR3 sequence is CASSQPDREEETQYF. The CDR3 DNA reads as TGCGCCAGCAGCCAACCGGACAGGGAAGAAGAGACCCAGTACTTC.

This clonotype was picked up a small number of times. Its ends do not fully match the called genes, so a read error is possible. The rearrangement joins TRBV12-3 or TRBV12-4 to TRBJ1-5; D not resolved. CDR3 length: 15 residues. The CDR3 protein is CASSFEWGSDQPQHF. The CDR3 region has the DNA TGTGCCAGCAGTTTCGAGTGGGGTAGCGATCAGCCCCAGCATTTT.

This clonotype was counted between two and nine times. The chain's CDR3 is CASSYSIGHAMNTEAFF. The CDR3 DNA reads TGTGCCAGCAGTTACTCGATCGGTCACGCTATGAACACTGAAGCTTTCTTT. The chain has TRBV6-5 and TRBJ1-1, with no clear D. Trimming shortened V by 0 bases and J by 0 bases, and 14 bases separated the two germline ends. CDR1 and CDR2 (germline): MNHEY, SVGAGI. The CDR3 has 17 residues.

The genes are TRBV20-1 and TRBJ2-5, with 9 bases matching TRBD2. The CDR3 sequence is 17 residues long. The V segment lost 5 bases and the J segment 2 bases; nucleotides outside the gene matches: 15. Germline V CDR1 and CDR2: DFQATT, SNEGSKA (reference sequence). The CDR3 here is CSAPIWRLAGLQETQYF. CDR3 DNA: TGCAGTGCTCCCATATGGAGGCTAGCGGGACTTCAAGAGACCCAGTACTTC.

The chain couples TRBV27 to TRBJ2-1; D perhaps matches TRBD2 (5 bases). V lost 5 bases and J 5 bases, leaving 10 bases between the germline ends. The CDR3 has 13 residues. Germline CDR1 is MNHEY and CDR2 is SMNVEV (reference sequence). The CDR3 here is CASSIGLNNEQFF. The DNA of the CDR3 is TGTGCCAGCAGTATCGGACTGAACAATGAGCAGTTCTTC.

This sequence joins TRBV6-2 or TRBV6-3 and TRBJ2-2; no clear D. Between the trimmed V and J ends, which lost 2 bases and 2 bases, there was a span of 12 bases. CDR1 is MNHEY, CDR2 SVGEGT, per germline. The CDR3 has 16 amino acids. CDR3 DNA: TGTGCCAGCAGTTACGGCGGCAGTCGAAACACCGGGGAGCTGTTTTTT. Translation gives CASSYGGSRNTGELFF.

The chain links TRBV12-3 or TRBV12-4 to TRBJ1-2, with 8 bases matching TRBD1. This CDR3 comprises 12 residues. Germline trimming cut 5 bases from V and 8 bases from J; bases unmatched to any gene: 4. In nucleotides, the CDR3 is TGTGCCAGCAGTACGACAGGGGACGGCTACACCTTC. Protein: CASSTTGDGYTF.

V and J are TRBV28 and TRBJ2-5; unclear D gene. This CDR3 has 14 amino acids. V gave up 3 bases and J gave up 5 bases, with 13 bases separating them. Germline CDR1 and CDR2: MDHEN and SYDVKM. The CDR3 loop reads CASSFAQGRETQYF. The CDR3 DNA follows: TGTGCCAGCAGTTTCGCCCAAGGTCGGGAGACCCAGTACTTC.

This clonotype was detected only a few times. The chain employs TRBV6-6 and TRBJ2-3; no clear D gene. V was shortened by 0 bases and J by 0 bases, with 13 bases between the two germline ends. Germline V gene data show CDR1 as MNHNY and CDR2 as SVGAGI (reference sequence). The CDR3 is 17 amino acids. CDR3 in amino acids: CASSYSDTPRSTDTQYF. CDR3 coding DNA: TGTGCCAGCAGTTACTCTGACACCCCCCGAAGCACAGATACGCAGTATTTT.

This clonotype was seen a handful of times. The chain is built from TRBV10-3 and TRBJ1-1; 9 bases are shared with TRBD1. CDR3 size: 14 residues. The V gene end was trimmed by 5 bases and the J gene end by 14 bases; junction bases not matched to a gene: 15. Germline V gene lookup returns CDR1 ENHRY and CDR2 SYGVKD. The CDR3 DNA follows: TGTGCCATCAGTCAGCCCGGTACCGGGACAGGGTGGTTCTTT. It translates to CAISQPGTGTGWFF.

This clonotype was seen a handful of times. J is TRBJ2-1 and V is TRBV20-1, with TRBD2 matching 9 bases. Germline assignment: CDR1 DFQATT and CDR2 SNEGSKA (reference sequence). V was pared by 0 bases and J by 10 bases, with 4 bases of the junction left unmatched. This CDR3 comprises 13 residues. Here the CDR3 reads CSAREAGGPEQFF. In nucleotides, the CDR3 is TGCAGTGCTAGAGAAGCGGGGGGACCAGAGCAGTTCTTC.

The chain joins TRBV27 to TRBJ1-3, with D unresolved. The CDR3 sequence is 13 residues long. CDR1 is MNHEY and CDR2 is SMNVEV in the germline V gene (reference sequence). The germline V and J ends were trimmed by 5 bases and 0 bases, with 5 bases remaining between them. The CDR3 loop is CASSPLSGNTIYF. The CDR3 region has the DNA TGTGCCAGCAGTCCCCTCTCTGGAAACACCATATATTTT.

The chain uses TRBV7-9 and TRBJ2-1; TRBD2 aligns across 11 bases. V shed 5 bases and J 8 bases; nucleotides not matched to a gene: 11. The CDR3 is 16 residues long. In germline, CDR1 is SEHNR, CDR2 FQNEAQ (reference sequence). CDR3 DNA: TGTGCCAGCAGCCTCCCACCTCTAGCGGGGGGTGATGAGCAGTTCTTC. Translating gives CASSLPPLAGGDEQFF.

There are a few counts of this clonotype. The chain recombines TRBV7-9 with TRBJ1-4, with D possibly being TRBD1 (6 bases). The germline CDR1 and CDR2 sequences are SEHNR and FQNEAQ (reference sequence). The CDR3 sequence is 14 residues long. Trimming left V 1 base short and J 4 bases short, with 7 bases between. The CDR3 loop reads CASSLGGRNEKLFF. DNA of the CDR3: TGTGCCAGCAGCTTAGGGGGGCGTAATGAAAAACTGTTTTTT.